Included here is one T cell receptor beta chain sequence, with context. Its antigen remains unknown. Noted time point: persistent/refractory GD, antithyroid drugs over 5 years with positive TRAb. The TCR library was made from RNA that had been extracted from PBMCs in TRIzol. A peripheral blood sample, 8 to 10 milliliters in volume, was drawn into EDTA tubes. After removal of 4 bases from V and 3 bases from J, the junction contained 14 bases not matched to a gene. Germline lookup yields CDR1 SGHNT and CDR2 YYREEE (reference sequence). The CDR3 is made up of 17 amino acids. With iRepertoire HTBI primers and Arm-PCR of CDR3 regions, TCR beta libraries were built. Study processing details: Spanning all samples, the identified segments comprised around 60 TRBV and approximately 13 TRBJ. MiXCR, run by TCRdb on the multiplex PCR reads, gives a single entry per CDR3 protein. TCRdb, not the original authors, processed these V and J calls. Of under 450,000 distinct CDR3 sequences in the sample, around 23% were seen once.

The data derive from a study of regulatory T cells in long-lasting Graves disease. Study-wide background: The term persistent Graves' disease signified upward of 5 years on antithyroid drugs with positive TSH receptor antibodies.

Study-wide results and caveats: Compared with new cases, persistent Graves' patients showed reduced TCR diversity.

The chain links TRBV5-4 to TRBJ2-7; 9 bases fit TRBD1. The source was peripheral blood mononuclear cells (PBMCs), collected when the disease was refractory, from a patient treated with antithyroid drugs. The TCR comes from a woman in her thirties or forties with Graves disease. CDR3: CASSRAQGDRELYEQYF. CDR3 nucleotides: TGTGCCAGCAGCCGAGCACAGGGGGACAGGGAACTCTACGAGCAGTACTTC.